This T cell receptor beta chain was obtained from a study of a mutant IDH1 vaccine in newly diagnosed glioma. Study as a whole: Treatment recipients were about 62% male and about 40% female, and their mean age was around 40 years.

Indicated time point: week 23, last vaccination. The investigators gave 300 ug of mutant IDH1 20-mer peptide in each vaccine dose, together with topical imiquimod. This clone was found once. Its antigen is undetermined. The germline V gene has CDR1 LNHDA and CDR2 SQIVND (reference sequence). Trimming pared 6 bases from V and 3 bases from J, leaving 18 bases between. This CDR3 region has 15 residues. Assay used: immunoSEQ multiplex PCR; TCRdb lists only in-frame clones, some missing. The sample records approximately 82,000 clones, roughly 85% being singletons. The chain combines TRBV19 with TRBJ2-7; D remains ambiguous. The receptor was derived from a man between 25 and 39 years old with glioma. Some clones in this sample may be carry-over from other donors' samples. Source: PBMCs, taken from a glioma patient whose treatment included an IDH1 peptide vaccine. The CDR3 region is CASSTPDAGYYEQYF. The CDR3 nucleotides read TGTGCCAGTAGCACTCCGGATGCAGGTTACTACGAGCAGTACTTC.